The T cell receptor (beta chain) under discussion was sequenced for a study of cytomegalovirus exposure and HLA in healthy donors. Study context: HLA-typed donors contributed 65 million to 95 million unique TCRs, which were held in an early data release.

Study-wide findings and caveats: Sequencing artifact likely explains a cluster of highly shared sequence variants.

About this clone itself: Antigen unknown.

Researchers ran the PCR with 60 Vbeta and 13 Jbeta primers. Libraries were prepared by immunoSEQ multiplex PCR; TCRdb keeps only in-frame clonotypes and omits some of them. The table has under 150,000 clones, around 79% seen once; the top ten hold about 0.97%. The sequence derives from a man between 18 and 35 years old in good health and CMV-seronegative. Sequenced sample: PBMCs.

The CDR3: CASTPGGWGEKLFF. DNA of the CDR3: TGTGCCAGCACCCCCGGGGGTTGGGGTGAAAAACTGTTTTTT. V is TRBV2 and J is TRBJ1-4, with TRBD1 as a possible D gene (5 bases). The ends were cut back, 7 bases at V and 7 bases at J, with 16 bases in the middle. The germline V gene encodes CDR1 SNHLY and CDR2 FYNNEI. There are 14 residues in the CDR3.